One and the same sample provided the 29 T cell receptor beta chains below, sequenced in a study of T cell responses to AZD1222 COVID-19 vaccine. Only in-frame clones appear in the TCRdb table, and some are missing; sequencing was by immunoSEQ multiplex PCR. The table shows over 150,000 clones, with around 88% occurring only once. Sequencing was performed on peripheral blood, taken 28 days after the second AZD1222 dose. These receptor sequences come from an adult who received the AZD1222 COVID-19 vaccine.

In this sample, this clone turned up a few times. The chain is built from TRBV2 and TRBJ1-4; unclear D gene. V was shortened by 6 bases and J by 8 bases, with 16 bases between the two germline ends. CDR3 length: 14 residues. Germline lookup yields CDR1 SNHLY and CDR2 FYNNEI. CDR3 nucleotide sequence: TGTGCCAGCAGGCCGGGAGGGCAATGGGAAAAACTGTTTTTT. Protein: CASRPGGQWEKLFF.

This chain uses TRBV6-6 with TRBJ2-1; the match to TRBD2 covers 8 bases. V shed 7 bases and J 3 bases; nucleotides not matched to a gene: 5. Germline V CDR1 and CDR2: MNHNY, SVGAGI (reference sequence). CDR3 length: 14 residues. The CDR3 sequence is CASIGGELYNEQFF. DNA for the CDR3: TGTGCCAGCATCGGGGGGGAGCTCTACAATGAGCAGTTCTTC.

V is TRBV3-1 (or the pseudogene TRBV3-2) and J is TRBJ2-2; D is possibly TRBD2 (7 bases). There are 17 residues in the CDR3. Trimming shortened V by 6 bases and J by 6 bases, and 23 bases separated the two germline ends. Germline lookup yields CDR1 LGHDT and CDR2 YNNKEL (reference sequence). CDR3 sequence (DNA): TGTGCCAGCAGTCCCGAATCGAAGGGGGGGGCGGCCGGGGAGCTGTTTTTT. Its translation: CASSPESKGGAAGELFF.

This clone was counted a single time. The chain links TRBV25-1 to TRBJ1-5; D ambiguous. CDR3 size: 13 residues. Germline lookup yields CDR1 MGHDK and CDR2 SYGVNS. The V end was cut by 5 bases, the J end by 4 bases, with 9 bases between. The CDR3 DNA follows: TGTGCCAGCAGTCTGGACGGGAATCAGCCCCAGCATTTT. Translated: CASSLDGNQPQHF.

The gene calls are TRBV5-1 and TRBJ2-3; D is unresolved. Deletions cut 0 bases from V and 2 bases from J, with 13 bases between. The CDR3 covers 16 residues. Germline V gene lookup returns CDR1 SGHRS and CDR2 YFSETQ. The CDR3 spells CASSLGGNGITDTQYF. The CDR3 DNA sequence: TGCGCCAGCAGCTTGGGAGGTAATGGGATCACAGATACGCAGTATTTT.

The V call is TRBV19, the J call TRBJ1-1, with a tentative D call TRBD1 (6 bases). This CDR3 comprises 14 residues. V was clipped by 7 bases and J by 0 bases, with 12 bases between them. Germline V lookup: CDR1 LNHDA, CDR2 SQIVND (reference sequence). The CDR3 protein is CASIPGQMNTEAFF. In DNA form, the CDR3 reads TGTGCCAGTATCCCCGGACAGATGAACACTGAAGCTTTCTTT.

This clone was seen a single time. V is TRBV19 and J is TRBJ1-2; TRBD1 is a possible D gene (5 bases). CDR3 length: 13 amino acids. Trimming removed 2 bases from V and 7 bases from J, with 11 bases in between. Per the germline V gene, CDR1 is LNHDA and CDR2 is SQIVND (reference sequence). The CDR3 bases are TGTGCCAGTAGTATATCGGCGGGGGTTGGCTACACCTTC. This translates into CASSISAGVGYTF. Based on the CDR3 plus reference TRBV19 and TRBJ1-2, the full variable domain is DGGITQSPKYLFRKEGQNVTLSCEQNLNHDAMYWYRQDPGQGLRLIYYSQIVNDFQKGDIAEGYSVSREKKESFPLTVTSAQKNPTAFYLCASSISAGVGYTFGSGTRLTVV.

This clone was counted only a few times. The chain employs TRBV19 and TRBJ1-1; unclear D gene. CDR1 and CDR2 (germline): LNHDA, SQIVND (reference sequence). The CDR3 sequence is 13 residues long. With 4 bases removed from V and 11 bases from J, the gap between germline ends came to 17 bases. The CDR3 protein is CASSRDGRRMAFF. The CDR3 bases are TGTGCCAGTAGTAGAGACGGTCGTAGGATGGCTTTCTTT.

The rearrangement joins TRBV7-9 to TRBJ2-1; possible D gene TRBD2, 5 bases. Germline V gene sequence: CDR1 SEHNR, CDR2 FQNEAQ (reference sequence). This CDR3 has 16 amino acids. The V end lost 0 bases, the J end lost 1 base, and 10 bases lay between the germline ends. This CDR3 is CASSLANWESYNEQFF. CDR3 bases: TGTGCCAGCAGCTTAGCTAACTGGGAGTCCTACAATGAGCAGTTCTTC.

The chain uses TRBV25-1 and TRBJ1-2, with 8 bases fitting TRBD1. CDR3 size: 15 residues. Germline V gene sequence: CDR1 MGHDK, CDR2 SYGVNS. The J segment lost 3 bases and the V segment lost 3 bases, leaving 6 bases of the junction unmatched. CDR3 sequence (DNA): TGTGCCAGCAGTGATAACGGACAGGGAGACTATGGCTACACCTTC. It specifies CASSDNGQGDYGYTF.

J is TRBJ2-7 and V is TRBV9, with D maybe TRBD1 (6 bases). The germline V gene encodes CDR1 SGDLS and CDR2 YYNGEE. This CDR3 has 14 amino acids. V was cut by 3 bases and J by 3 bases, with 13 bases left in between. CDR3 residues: CASSDQDRDYEQYF. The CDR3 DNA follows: TGTGCCAGCAGCGACCAGGACAGAGACTACGAGCAGTACTTC.

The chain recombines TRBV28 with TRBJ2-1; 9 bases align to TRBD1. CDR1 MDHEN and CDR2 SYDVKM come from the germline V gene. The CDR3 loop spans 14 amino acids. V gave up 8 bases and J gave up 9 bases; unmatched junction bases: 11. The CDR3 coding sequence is TGTGCCAGCGCGCCGGGACAGGGAGGGGGTGAGCAGTTCTTC. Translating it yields CASAPGQGGGEQFF.

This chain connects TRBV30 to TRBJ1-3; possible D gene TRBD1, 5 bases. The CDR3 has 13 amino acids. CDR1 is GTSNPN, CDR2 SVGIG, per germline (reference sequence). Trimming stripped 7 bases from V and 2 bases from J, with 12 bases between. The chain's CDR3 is CALGTGPGNTIYF. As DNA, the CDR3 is TGTGCCTTGGGGACCGGTCCTGGAAACACCATATATTTT.

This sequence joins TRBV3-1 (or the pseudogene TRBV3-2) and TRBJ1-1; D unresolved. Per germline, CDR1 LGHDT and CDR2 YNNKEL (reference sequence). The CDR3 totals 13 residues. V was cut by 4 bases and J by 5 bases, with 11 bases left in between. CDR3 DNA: TGTGCCAGCAGCCCGCTAGACGGAACTGAAGCTTTCTTT. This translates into CASSPLDGTEAFF.

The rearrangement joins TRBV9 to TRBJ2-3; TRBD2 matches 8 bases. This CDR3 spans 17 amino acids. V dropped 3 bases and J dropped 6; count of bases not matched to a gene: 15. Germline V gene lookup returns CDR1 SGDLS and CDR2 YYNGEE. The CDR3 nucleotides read TGTGCCAGCAGCGCGGAGACTACGGGAGGGGGGATGGATACGCAGTATTTT. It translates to CASSAETTGGGMDTQYF.

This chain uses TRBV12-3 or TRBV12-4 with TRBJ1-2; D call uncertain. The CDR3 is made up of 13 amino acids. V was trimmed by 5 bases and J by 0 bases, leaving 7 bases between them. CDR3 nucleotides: TGTGCCAGCAGTGACCAGCCTAACTATGGCTACACCTTC. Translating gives CASSDQPNYGYTF.

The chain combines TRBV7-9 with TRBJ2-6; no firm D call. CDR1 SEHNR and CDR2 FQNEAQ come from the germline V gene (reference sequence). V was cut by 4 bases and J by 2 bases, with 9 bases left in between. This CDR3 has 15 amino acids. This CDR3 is CASSSFGAGANVLTF. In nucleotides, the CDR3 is TGTGCCAGCAGCTCCTTTGGGGCTGGGGCCAACGTCCTGACTTTC.

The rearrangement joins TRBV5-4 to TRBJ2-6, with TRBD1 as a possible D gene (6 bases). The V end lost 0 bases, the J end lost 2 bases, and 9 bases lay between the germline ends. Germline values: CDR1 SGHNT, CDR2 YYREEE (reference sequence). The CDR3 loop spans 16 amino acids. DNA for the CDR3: TGTGCCAGCAGCTTGGTGGGGGCCGCTGGGGCCAACGTCCTGACTTTC. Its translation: CASSLVGAAGANVLTF.

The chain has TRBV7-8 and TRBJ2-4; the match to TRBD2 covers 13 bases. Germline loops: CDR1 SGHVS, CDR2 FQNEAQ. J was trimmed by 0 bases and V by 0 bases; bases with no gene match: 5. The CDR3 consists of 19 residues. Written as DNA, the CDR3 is TGTGCCAGCAGCTTAGCGACTAGCGGGGGGAGGGTAGCCAAAAACATTCAGTACTTC. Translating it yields CASSLATSGGRVAKNIQYF.

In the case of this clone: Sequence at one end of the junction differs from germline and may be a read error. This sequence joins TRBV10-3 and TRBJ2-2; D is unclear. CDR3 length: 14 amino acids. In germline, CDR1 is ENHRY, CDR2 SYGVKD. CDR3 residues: CAIGDPGLAGELFF. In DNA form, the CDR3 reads TGTGCCATCGGTGACCCGGGTCTGGCCGGGGAGCTGTTTTTT.

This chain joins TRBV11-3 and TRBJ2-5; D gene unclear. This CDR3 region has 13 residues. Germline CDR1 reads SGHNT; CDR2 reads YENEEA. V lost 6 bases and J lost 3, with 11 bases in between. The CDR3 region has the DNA TGTGCCAGCAGTGCGGAACCCAAAGAGACCCAGTACTTC. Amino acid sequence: CASSAEPKETQYF.

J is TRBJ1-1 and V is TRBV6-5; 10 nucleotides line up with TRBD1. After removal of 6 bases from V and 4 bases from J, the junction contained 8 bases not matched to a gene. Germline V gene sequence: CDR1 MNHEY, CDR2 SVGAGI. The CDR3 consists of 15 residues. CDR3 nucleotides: TGTGCCAGCAGCGCCATGACAGGGGGCATCACTGAAGCTTTCTTT. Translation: CASSAMTGGITEAFF.

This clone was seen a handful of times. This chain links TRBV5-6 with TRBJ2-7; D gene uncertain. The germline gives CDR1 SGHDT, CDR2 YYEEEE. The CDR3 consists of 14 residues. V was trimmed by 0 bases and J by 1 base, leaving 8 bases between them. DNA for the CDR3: TGTGCCAGCAGCTTGGGAGGTGCGTCCTACGAGCAGTACTTC. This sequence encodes CASSLGGASYEQYF.

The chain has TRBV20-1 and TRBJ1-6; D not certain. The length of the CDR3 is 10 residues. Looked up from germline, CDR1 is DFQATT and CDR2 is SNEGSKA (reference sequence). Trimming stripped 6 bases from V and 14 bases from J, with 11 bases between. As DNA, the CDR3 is TGCAGTGCACCTAAAGGATCCCTCCACTTT. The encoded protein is CSAPKGSLHF.

For the CDR3, the DNA is TGTGCCAGCAGCTTATCTTCGGGGGCAAACACTGAAGCTTTCTTT. Its protein is CASSLSSGANTEAFF. The chain links TRBV7-3 to TRBJ1-1; maybe TRBD1 (6 bases). V gave up 2 bases and J gave up 2 bases, with 12 bases separating them. The CDR3 is 15 amino acids. Germline values: CDR1 SGHTA, CDR2 FQGTGA.

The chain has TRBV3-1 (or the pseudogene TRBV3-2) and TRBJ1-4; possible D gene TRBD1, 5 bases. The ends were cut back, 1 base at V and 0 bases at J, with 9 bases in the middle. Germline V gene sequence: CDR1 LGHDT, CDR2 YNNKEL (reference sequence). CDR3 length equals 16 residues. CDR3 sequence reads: CASSQGGMATNEKLFF. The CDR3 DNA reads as TGTGCCAGCAGCCAAGGGGGGATGGCAACTAATGAAAAACTGTTTTTT.

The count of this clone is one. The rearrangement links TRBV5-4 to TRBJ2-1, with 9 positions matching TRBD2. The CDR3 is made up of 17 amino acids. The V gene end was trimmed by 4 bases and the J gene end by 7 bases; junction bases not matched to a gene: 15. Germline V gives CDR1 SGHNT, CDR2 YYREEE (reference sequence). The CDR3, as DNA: TGTGCCAGCAGCCCGCACCCTAGCGGGAACCTAGGTAATGAGCAGTTCTTC. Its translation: CASSPHPSGNLGNEQFF.

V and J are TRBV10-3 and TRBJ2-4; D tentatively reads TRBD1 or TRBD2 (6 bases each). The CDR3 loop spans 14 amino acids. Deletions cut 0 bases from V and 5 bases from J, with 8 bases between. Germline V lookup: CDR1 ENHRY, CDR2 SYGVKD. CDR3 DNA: TGTGCCATCAGTGAGTCGAGGGGGGAAAACATTCAGTACTTC. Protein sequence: CAISESRGENIQYF.

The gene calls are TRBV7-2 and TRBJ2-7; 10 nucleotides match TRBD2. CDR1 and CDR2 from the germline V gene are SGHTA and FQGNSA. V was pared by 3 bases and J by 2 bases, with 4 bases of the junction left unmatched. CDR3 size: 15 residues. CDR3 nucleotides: TGTGCCAGCAGCTTTAGCGGGGGGCATCCCTACGAGCAGTACTTC. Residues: CASSFSGGHPYEQYF. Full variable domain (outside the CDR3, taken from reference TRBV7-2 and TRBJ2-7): GAGVSQSPSNKVTEKGKDVELRCDPISGHTALYWYRQSLGQGLEFLIYFQGNSAPDKSGLPSDRFSAERTGGSVSTLTIQRTQQEDSAVYLCASSFSGGHPYEQYFGPGTRLTVT.